This entry features one T cell receptor (beta chain) sequence. The junction shows a germline mismatch at one end, possibly a read error. The data are from a study of blood T cell repertoires in COVID-19. Study in general: The study drew acute and convalescent COVID-19 samples from the United States, Italy and Spain.

The CDR3 is made up of 14 amino acids. CDR1 and CDR2 from the germline V gene are MDHEN and SYDVKM. Authors' analysis steps: Reference gene primer amplification gave estimated nucleated cell counts. The repertoire was sequenced with immunoSEQ multiplex PCR; TCRdb's copy has only in-frame clones and lacks some. Clone size and the V and J calls come from that table; the DNA yielded D and trimming. The sample records under 200,000 clones, approximately 90% being singletons. The chain carries TRBV28 and TRBJ1-3; D remains unclear. The receptor's source is a middle-aged man with active or convalescent COVID-19. Sequencing input: peripheral blood. The CDR3 loop reads CANSRFSAGNTIYF. CDR3 sequence (DNA): TGTGCCAACAGTCGGTTTTCTGCTGGAAACACCATATATTTT.